This T cell receptor (beta chain) is from a study of regulatory T cells in long-lasting Graves disease. General study results and limits: Among persistent patients, a larger number of public clonotypes were shared (around 3,000) than among newly diagnosed patients (roughly 1,000).

Sequencing libraries for TCR beta were prepared with iRepertoire HTBI primers and Arm-PCR of CDR3 regions. In the study's own analysis: Identification yielded 60 or so TRBV and about 15 TRBJ segments across samples. TCRdb reanalysed the multiplex PCR reads using MiXCR and keeps one entry per CDR3 protein. V and J calls and clone size were set by TCRdb, not the authors. The repertoire holds hundreds of thousands of distinct CDR3 sequences, with about 22% as singletons. Time point in this sample: persistent/refractory GD, antithyroid drugs over 5 years with positive TRAb. RNA isolated from PBMCs was used to make the TCR library. From germline, CDR1 is DFQATT and CDR2 SNEGSKA (reference sequence). With V trimmed by 1 base and J by 7 bases, 5 bases remained unmatched. The CDR3 consists of 13 residues. This clonotype was counted between two and nine times. Its target is not known.

The chain has TRBV20-1 and TRBJ2-5; TRBD2 matches at 8 bases. Here the sequenced sample was peripheral blood mononuclear cells (PBMCs), taken when the disease was refractory, from a patient treated with antithyroid drugs. The receptor was isolated from a female donor with Graves disease. CDR3 amino acids: CSARGPGLGTQYF. CDR3 bases: TGCAGTGCTAGAGGCCCGGGACTAGGGACCCAGTACTTC.